The source of this TCR beta chain is a study of T cell changes during pregnancy in multiple sclerosis. Using immunoSEQ multiplex PCR, the repertoire was profiled, and TCRdb retains in-frame clones only, with some absent. The sample includes approximately 40,000 clones, just over 90% of them seen just once. The CDR3 runs to 16 residues. Germline V lookup: CDR1 SGHDT, CDR2 YYEEEE. The V segment lost 2 bases and the J segment 2 bases; nucleotides outside the gene matches: 2. The TCR originated in a female donor in good health, enrolled as a control in a pregnancy study. The chain employs TRBV5-6 and TRBJ2-5; TRBD2 matches 14 bases. Sequenced here: CD4+ T cells from peripheral blood mononuclear cells, sampled in the third trimester of pregnancy. For the CDR3, the DNA is TGTGCCAGCAGCTTCGGACTAGCGGGGGGACAAGAGACCCAGTACTTC. Encoded protein: CASSFGLAGGQETQYF.